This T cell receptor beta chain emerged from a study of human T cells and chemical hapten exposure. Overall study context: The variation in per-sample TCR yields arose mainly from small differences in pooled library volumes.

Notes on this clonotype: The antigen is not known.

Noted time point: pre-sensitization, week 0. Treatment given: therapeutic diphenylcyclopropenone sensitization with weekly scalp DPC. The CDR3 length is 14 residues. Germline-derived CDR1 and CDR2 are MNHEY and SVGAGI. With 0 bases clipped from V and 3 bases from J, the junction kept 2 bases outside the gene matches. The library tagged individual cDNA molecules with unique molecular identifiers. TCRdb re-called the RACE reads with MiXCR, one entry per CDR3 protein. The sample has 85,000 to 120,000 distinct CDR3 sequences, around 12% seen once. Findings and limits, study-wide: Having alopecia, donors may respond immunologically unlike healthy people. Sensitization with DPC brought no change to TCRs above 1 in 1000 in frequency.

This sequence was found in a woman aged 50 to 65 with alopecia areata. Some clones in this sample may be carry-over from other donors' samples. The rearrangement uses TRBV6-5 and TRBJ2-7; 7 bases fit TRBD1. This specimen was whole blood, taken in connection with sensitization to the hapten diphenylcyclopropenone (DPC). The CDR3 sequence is CASSYSGQYYEQYF. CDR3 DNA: TGTGCCAGCAGTTACTCGGGACAGTACTACGAGCAGTACTTC.